The rows below give T cell receptor beta chains drawn from one sample of a study of technical replicates of blood from several donors. Sequencing used immunoSEQ multiplex PCR; TCRdb keeps in-frame clones, though not all of them. The table has fewer than 90,000 clones, nearly 98% seen once; the top ten hold approximately 0.2%. Sequencing input: T cells isolated from PBMCs. Every receptor here comes from a human donor in good health. The CDR3 runs from the conserved cysteine through the conserved F or W. A D gene is named only where the DNA matches it firmly. Only part of the rows carry a size: once, few, many, or a class if the clone is expanded.

j_gene	d_gene	v_gene	abundance	CDR3nt	CDR3aa
TRBJ2-1	TRBD2	TRBV9	once	TGTGCCAGCAGCGTGGCGGGAGAATCCTACAATGAGCAGTTCTTC	CASSVAGESYNEQFF
TRBJ1-6	.	TRBV30	.	TGTGCCTGGAGGGCAAGTTCCTATAATTCACCCCTCCACTTT	CAWRASSYNSPLHF
TRBJ1-1	.	TRBV14	.	TGTGCCAGCAGCCAAATTGGCAGGGCCACTGAAGCTTTCTTT	CASSQIGRATEAFF
TRBJ2-6	.	TRBV19	.	TGTGCCAGTAGAACGCTTGACCAGGGTTGGGCCAACGTCCTGACTTTC	CASRTLDQGWANVLTF
TRBJ1-1	.	TRBV7-5	once	TGTGTCAGAAGCTTAGGGGGCGGTAGGCAAGTCGCAACTTTCTTT	CVRSLGGGRQVATFF
TRBJ1-2	.	TRBV19	.	TGTGCCAGTAGTACCCTCCAGGGTTCATATAATGGCTACACCTTC	CASSTLQGSYNGYTF
TRBJ2-1	.	TRBV14	.	TGTGCCAGCAGCCAAGAGTTTGCACAGCAGCAGTTCTTC	CASSQEFAQQQFF
TRBJ2-7	.	TRBV19	.	TGTGCCAGTAGTCTCGGGACTGGCTACGAGCAGTACTTC	CASSLGTGYEQYF
TRBJ1-4	TRBD1	TRBV6-1	.	TGTGCCAGCAGCCCGACAGGGATAAGTGAAAAACTGTTTTTT	CASSPTGISEKLFF
TRBJ2-7	.	TRBV4-1	.	TGCGCCAGCAGCCAAGATAGGGGGGGCGGGTACGAGCAGTACTTC	CASSQDRGGGYEQYF
TRBJ2-5	TRBD1	TRBV5-5	.	TGTGCCAGCAGCTTGGCAGGGACAGAAGAGACCCAGTACTTC	CASSLAGTEETQYF
TRBJ2-7	TRBD1	TRBV28	.	TGTGCCAGCAGTTTTTTTGGGACAGGGTACTCCTACGAGCAGTACTTC	CASSFFGTGYSYEQYF
TRBJ2-7	TRBD1	TRBV27	.	TGTGCCAGCAGACTACAGGGGGAATACGAGCAGTACTTC	CASRLQGEYEQYF
TRBJ1-4	.	TRBV4-1	.	TGCGCCAGCAGCCTACACCAAACACGTGCAACTAATGAAAAACTGTTTTTT	CASSLHQTRATNEKLFF
TRBJ2-1	.	TRBV19	once	TGTGCCAGTAGTATAGCGGACTTAAACAATGAGCAGTTCTTC	CASSIADLNNEQFF
TRBJ2-2	TRBD1	TRBV5-4	.	TGTGCCAGCAGCGAACCGGACAGGTCGATCGGGGAGCTGTTTTTT	CASSEPDRSIGELFF
TRBJ1-3	.	TRBV29-1	.	TGCAGCGTTGAAAAGAGCTCTGGAAACACCATATATTTT	CSVEKSSGNTIYF
TRBJ2-2	.	TRBV5-6	.	TGTGCCAGCAGCTTGGTCTCCGAGAGGGTCACCGGGGAGCTGTTTTTT	CASSLVSERVTGELFF
TRBJ2-7	TRBD2	TRBV9	.	TGTGCCAGCAGCTCTCCCGGGACTAGAGACGAGCAGTACTTC	CASSSPGTRDEQYF
TRBJ1-6	.	TRBV2	once	TGTGCCAGCTTCGACCGGGATCCACCCCTCCACTTT	CASFDRDPPLHF
TRBJ1-1	.	TRBV2	.	TGTGCCAGCAGTCTTTCGGTTTCGGCTGAAGCTTTCTTT	CASSLSVSAEAFF
TRBJ1-2	.	TRBV7-2	.	TGTGCCAGCACCCCCACGTCTAGTAACTATGGCTACACCTTC	CASTPTSSNYGYTF
TRBJ2-7	.	TRBV28	.	TGTGCCAGCAGTCCCCAGGACACATTCTCCTACGAGCAGTACTTC	CASSPQDTFSYEQYF
TRBJ1-2	TRBD1	TRBV2	.	TGTGCCAGCAGTGATAGGACAGGGGTAAACTATGGCTACACCTTC	CASSDRTGVNYGYTF
TRBJ1-1	TRBD1	TRBV5-5	.	TGTGCCAGCAGCTTGTGGGACAGTGAAGCTTTCTTT	CASSLWDSEAFF
TRBJ2-5	.	TRBV5-1	.	TGCGCCAGCAGCTTGGAGTCTGCGATGAAGACCCAGTACTTC	CASSLESAMKTQYF
TRBJ1-5	.	TRBV6-6	.	TGTGCCAGCAGTTACTCGTACAGAAAACATAATCAGCCCCAGCATTTT	CASSYSYRKHNQPQHF